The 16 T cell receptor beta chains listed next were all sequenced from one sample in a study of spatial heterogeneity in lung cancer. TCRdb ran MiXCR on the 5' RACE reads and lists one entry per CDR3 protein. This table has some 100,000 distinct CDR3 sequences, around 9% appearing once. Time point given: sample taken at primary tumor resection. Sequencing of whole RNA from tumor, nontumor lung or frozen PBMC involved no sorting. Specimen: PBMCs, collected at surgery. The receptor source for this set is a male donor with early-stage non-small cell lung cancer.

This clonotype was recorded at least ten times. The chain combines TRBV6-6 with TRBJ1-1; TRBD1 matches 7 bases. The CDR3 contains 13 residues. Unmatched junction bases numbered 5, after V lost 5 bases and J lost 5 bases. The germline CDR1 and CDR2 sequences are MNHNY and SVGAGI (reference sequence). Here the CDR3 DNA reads TGTGCCAGCAGTCGAGAGACAGGGACTGAAGCTTTCTTT. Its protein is CASSRETGTEAFF.

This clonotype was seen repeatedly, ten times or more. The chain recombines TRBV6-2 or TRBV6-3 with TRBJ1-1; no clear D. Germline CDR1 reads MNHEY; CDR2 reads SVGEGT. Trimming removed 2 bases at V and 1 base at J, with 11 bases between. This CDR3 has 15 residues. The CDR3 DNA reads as TGTGCCAGCAGTTACGTGGCCAGGCAGAACACTGAAGCTTTCTTT. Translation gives CASSYVARQNTEAFF.

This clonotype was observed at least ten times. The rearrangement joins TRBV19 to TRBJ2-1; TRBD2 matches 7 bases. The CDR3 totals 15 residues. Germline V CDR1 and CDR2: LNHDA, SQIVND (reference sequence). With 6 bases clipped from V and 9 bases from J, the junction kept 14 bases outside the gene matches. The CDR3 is CASSRRGGEGSEQFF. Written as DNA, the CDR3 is TGTGCCAGTAGCCGCCGGGGCGGGGAGGGTAGTGAGCAGTTCTTC. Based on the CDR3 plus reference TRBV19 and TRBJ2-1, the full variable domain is DGGITQSPKYLFRKEGQNVTLSCEQNLNHDAMYWYRQDPGQGLRLIYYSQIVNDFQKGDIAEGYSVSREKKESFPLTVTSAQKNPTAFYLCASSRRGGEGSEQFFGPGTRLTVL.

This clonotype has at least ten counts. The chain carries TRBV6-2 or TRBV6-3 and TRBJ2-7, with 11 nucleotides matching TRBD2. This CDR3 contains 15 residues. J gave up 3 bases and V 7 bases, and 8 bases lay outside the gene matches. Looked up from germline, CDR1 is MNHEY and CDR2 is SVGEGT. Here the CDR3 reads CASINGLAGFYEQYF. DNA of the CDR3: TGTGCCAGCATCAACGGACTAGCGGGTTTCTACGAGCAGTACTTC.

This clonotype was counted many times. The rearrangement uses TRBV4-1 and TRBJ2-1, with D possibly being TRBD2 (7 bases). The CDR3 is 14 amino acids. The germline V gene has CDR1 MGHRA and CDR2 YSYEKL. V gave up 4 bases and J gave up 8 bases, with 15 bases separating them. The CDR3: CASSPGGGRDEQFF. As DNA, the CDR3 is TGCGCCAGCAGCCCGGGCGGGGGCCGGGATGAGCAGTTCTTC.

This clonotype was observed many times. The CDR3 here is CSARDYGEQGASRSYEQYF. In DNA, the CDR3 is TGCAGTGCTAGAGATTATGGGGAACAGGGGGCCTCTAGGTCCTACGAGCAGTACTTC. The genes are TRBV20-1 and TRBJ2-7; TRBD1 matches at 9 bases. V dropped 0 bases and J dropped 1; count of bases not matched to a gene: 16. This CDR3 contains 19 residues. Germline V CDR1 and CDR2: DFQATT, SNEGSKA (reference sequence).

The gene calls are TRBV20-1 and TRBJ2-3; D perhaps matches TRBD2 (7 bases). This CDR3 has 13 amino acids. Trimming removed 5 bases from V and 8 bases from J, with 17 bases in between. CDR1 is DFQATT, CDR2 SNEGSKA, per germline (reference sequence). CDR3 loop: CSAGNPGEGTQYF. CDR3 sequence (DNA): TGCAGTGCTGGCAACCCAGGGGAGGGTACGCAGTATTTT.

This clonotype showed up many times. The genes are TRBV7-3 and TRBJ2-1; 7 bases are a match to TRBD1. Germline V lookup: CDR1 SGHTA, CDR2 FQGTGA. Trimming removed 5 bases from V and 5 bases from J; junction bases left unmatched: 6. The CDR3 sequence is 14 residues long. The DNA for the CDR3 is TGTGCCAGCAGCAGACAGGGTTTGAACAATGAGCAGTTCTTC. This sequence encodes CASSRQGLNNEQFF.

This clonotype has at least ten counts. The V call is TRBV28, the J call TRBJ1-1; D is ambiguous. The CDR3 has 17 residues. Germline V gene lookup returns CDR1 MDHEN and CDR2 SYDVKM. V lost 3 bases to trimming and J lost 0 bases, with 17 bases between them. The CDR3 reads CASSFQRRSQMNTEAFF. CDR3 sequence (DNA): TGTGCCAGCAGTTTCCAACGACGGTCACAGATGAACACTGAAGCTTTCTTT. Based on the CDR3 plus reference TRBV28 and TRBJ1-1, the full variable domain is DVKVTQSSRYLVKRTGEKVFLECVQDMDHENMFWYRQDPGLGLRLIYFSYDVKMKEKGDIPEGYSVSREKKERFSLILESASTNQTSMYLCASSFQRRSQMNTEAFFGQGTRLTVV.

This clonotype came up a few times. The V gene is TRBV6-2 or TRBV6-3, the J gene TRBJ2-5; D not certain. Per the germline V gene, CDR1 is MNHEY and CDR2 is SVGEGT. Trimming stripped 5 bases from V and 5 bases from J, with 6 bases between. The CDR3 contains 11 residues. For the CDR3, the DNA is TGTGCCAGCAGTGGGCATGAGACCCAGTACTTC. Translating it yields CASSGHETQYF.

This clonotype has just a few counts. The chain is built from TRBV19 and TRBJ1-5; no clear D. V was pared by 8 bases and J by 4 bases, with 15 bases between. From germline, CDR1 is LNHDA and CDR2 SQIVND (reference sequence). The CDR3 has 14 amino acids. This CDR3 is CASEGLEVNQPQHF. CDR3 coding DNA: TGTGCCAGTGAAGGTTTGGAGGTAAATCAGCCCCAGCATTTT.

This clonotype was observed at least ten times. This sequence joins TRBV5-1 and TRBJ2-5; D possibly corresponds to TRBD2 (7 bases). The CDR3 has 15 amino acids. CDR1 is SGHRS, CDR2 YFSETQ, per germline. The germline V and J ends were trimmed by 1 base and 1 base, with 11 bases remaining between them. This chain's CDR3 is CASSLIGGAQETQYF. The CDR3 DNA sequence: TGCGCCAGCAGCTTGATTGGGGGGGCCCAAGAGACCCAGTACTTC.

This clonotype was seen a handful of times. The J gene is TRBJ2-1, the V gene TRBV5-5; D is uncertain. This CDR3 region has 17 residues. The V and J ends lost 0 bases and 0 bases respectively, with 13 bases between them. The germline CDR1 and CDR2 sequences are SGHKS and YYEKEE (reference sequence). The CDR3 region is CASSLAETGSSYNEQFF. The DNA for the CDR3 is TGTGCCAGCAGCTTGGCCGAGACGGGTAGCTCCTACAATGAGCAGTTCTTC.

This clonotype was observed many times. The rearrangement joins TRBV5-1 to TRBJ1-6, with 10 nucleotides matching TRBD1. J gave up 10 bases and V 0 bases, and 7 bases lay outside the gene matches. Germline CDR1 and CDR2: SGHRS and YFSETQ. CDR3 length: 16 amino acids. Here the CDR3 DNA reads TGCGCCAGCAGCTTGGGCGCCCGGGACAGGGGATCACCCCTCCACTTT. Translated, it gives CASSLGARDRGSPLHF.

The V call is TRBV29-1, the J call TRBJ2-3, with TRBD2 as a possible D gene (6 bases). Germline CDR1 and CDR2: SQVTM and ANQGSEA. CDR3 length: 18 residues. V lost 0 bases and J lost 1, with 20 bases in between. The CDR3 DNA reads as TGCAGCGTTGAAGATTTGGCTAGCGCAAGAGGGGGCACAGATACGCAGTATTTT. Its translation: CSVEDLASARGGTDTQYF.

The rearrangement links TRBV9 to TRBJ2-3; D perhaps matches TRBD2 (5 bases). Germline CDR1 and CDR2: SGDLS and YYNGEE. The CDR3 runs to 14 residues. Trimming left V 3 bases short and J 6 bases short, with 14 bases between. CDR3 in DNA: TGTGCCAGCAGCGAGGTGGGAGTGACGGATACGCAGTATTTT. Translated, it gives CASSEVGVTDTQYF.